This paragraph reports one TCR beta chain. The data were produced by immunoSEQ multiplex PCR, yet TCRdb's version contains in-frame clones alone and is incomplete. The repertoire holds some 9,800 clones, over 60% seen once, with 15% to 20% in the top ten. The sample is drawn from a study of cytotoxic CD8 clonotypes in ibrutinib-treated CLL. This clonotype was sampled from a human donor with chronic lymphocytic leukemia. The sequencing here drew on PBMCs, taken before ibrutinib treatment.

The CDR3 sequence: CASSPSGGYSYEQYF. The CDR3 DNA sequence: TGTGCCAGCAGCCCCAGTGGTGGTTACTCCTACGAGCAGTACTTC. The chain is built from TRBV28 and TRBJ2-7; D call uncertain. Trimming removed 6 bases from V and 0 bases from J, with 15 bases in between. The CDR3 runs 15 residues. From germline, CDR1 is MDHEN and CDR2 SYDVKM.